This paragraph reports one T cell receptor (beta chain). The antigen remains undetermined. This CDR3 is 14 amino acids long. The ends lost 4 bases at V and 3 bases at J; junction bases unmatched: 4. CDR1 is SGHDT and CDR2 is YYEEEE in the germline V gene. The sample originates from a study of cytomegalovirus exposure and HLA in healthy donors. Study results and caveats: Of the V segments, some could not be distinguished, including TRBV6-2 and TRBV6-3, and were excluded. On later analysis, the bulk of CMV-associated TCR beta chains appeared to be HLA-restricted. Accurate prediction of most subjects' HLA-A and HLA-B alleles from TCR beta sequences was reported.

The PCR made use of 60 Vbeta and 13 Jbeta primers. Profiling relied on immunoSEQ multiplex PCR, and the TCRdb table lists in-frame clones only, not all of them. The table includes about 230,000 clones, 77% detected once. Specimen: PBMCs. This clonotype originated in a woman aged 60 to 75 in good health and CMV-seropositive. V usage is TRBV5-6 and J usage is TRBJ1-1; 9 nucleotides align to TRBD1. In DNA form, the CDR3 reads TGTGCCAGCAGCGCGGACAGGGGTTACACTGAAGCTTTCTTT. It translates to CASSADRGYTEAFF.